These 9 T cell receptor beta chains were all obtained from the same sample, sequenced in a study of blood T cell repertoires in COVID-19. TCRdb keeps only in-frame clones here, not all; method: immunoSEQ multiplex PCR. The sample consists of some 130,000 clones, 84% of them appearing once. The sample taken for sequencing was PBMCs or T cells enriched from blood (not recorded which). These receptors came from a man aged 40-55 years with acute COVID-19.

The V call is TRBV14, the J call TRBJ2-7, with 8 bases matching TRBD1. Losses at the gene ends were 4 bases for V and 2 bases for J; bases not matched to a gene: 4. Germline assignment: CDR1 SGHDN and CDR2 FVKESK. CDR3 size: 14 residues. CDR3 amino acids: CASSRGQGPYEQYF. The CDR3 DNA reads TGTGCCAGCAGCCGCGGACAGGGCCCCTACGAGCAGTACTTC.

This sequence joins TRBV10-1 and TRBJ2-2; 11 positions match TRBD1. Germline assignment: CDR1 WNHNN and CDR2 SYGVQD (reference sequence). Trimming took 5 bases from V and 0 from J; bases not matched to a gene: 2. CDR3 size: 16 residues. This chain's CDR3 is CASSQGQGANTGELFF. As DNA, the CDR3 is TGCGCCAGCAGTCAGGGACAGGGGGCGAACACCGGGGAGCTGTTTTTT.

The chain uses TRBV28 and TRBJ1-2, with D perhaps TRBD1 (6 bases). Germline CDR1 MDHEN, CDR2 SYDVKM. The V end was cut by 6 bases, the J end by 4 bases, with 15 bases between. This CDR3 region has 14 residues. CDR3 in amino acids: CASSAGQTFYGYTF. DNA for the CDR3: TGTGCCAGCAGCGCAGGACAGACTTTCTATGGCTACACCTTC.

This clone was picked up a small number of times. The V call is TRBV6-2 or TRBV6-3, the J call TRBJ2-7; 7 bases map to TRBD2. Germline V gene data show CDR1 as MNHEY and CDR2 as SVGEGT. The CDR3 runs to 14 residues. J gave up 7 bases and V 2 bases, and 8 bases lay outside the gene matches. The CDR3 sequence is CASSYGSSGAEQYF. Written as DNA, the CDR3 is TGTGCCAGCAGTTACGGTTCTAGCGGTGCGGAGCAGTACTTC.

Points on this clone: At one end, the junction sequence differs from germline, possibly due to a read error. J is TRBJ1-3 and V is TRBV19; no clear D. CDR3 length: 14 residues. Germline values: CDR1 LNHDA, CDR2 SQIVND (reference sequence). The CDR3 protein is CASSIGNVGDTIYF. The CDR3 nucleotides are TGTGCCAGTAGTATAGGCAACGTTGGAGACACCATATATTTT.

The V gene is TRBV20-1, the J gene TRBJ1-2; D unclear. Germline values: CDR1 DFQATT, CDR2 SNEGSKA (reference sequence). V dropped 8 bases and J dropped 8 bases, with 6 bases sitting between them. The CDR3 consists of 8 residues. The CDR3, as DNA: TGCAGTCCTCTAGGCTACACCTTC. Translating it yields CSPLGYTF.

V gene TRBV20-1 combines with J gene TRBJ2-1, with D possibly matching TRBD1 (7 bases). From germline, CDR1 is DFQATT and CDR2 SNEGSKA (reference sequence). This CDR3 comprises 10 residues. Deletions cut 4 bases from V and 15 bases from J, with 13 bases between. For the CDR3, the DNA is TGCAGTGCTACAGACAGGGACTCGTTCTTC. This sequence encodes CSATDRDSFF.

The chain recombines TRBV7-9 with TRBJ2-7; 7 bases fit TRBD1. J gave up 5 bases and V 5 bases, and 9 bases lay outside the gene matches. Germline V CDR1 and CDR2: SEHNR, FQNEAQ (reference sequence). This CDR3 spans 14 amino acids. In nucleotides, the CDR3 is TGTGCCAGCAGCAAGGAGACAGGGTGGGACGAGCAGTACTTC. Residues: CASSKETGWDEQYF.

The J gene is TRBJ2-7, the V gene TRBV6-1; 12 bases map to TRBD1. After removal of 11 bases from V and 3 bases from J, the junction contained 11 bases not matched to a gene. The CDR3 consists of 15 residues. Germline V gene data show CDR1 as MNHNS and CDR2 as SASEGT. This CDR3 is CAAFSGTGGIYEQYF. In DNA, the CDR3 is TGTGCCGCTTTCTCCGGGACAGGGGGCATCTACGAGCAGTACTTC.